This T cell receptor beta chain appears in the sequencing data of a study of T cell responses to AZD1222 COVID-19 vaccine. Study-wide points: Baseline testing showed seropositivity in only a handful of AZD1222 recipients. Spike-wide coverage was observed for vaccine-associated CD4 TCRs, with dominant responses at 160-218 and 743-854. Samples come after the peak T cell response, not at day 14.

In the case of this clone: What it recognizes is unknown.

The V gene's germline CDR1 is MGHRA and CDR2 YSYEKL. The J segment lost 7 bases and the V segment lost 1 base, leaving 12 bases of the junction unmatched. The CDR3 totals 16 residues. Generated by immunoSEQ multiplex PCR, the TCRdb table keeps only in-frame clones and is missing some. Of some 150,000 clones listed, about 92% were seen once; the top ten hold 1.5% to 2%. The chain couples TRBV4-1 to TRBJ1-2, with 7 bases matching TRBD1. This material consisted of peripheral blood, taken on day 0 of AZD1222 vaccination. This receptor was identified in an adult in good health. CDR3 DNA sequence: TGCGCCAGCAGCCAAGTTTCACAGGGGAGGAGTGGTGGCTACACCTTC. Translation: CASSQVSQGRSGGYTF.